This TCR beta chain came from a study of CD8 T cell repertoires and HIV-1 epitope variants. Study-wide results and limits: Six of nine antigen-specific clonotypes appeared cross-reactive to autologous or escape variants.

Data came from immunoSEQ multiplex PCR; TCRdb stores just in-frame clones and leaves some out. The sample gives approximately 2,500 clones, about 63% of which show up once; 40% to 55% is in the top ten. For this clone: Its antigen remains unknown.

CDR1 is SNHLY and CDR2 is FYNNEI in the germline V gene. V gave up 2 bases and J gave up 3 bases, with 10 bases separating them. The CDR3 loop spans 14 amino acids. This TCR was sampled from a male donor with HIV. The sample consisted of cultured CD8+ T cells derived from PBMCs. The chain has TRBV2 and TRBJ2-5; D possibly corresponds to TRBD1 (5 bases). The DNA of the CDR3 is TGTGCCAGCAGTGAACTTTTAGGGGAAGAGACCCAGTACTTC. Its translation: CASSELLGEETQYF. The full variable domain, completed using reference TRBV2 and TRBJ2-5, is EPEVTQTPSHQVTQMGQEVILRCVPISNHLYFYWYRQILGQKVEFLVSFYNNEISEKSEIFDDQFSVERPDGSNFTLKIRSTKLEDSAMYFCASSELLGEETQYFGPGTRLLVL.